This TCR beta chain was documented in a study of T cell responses to AZD1222 COVID-19 vaccine. Germline V CDR1 and CDR2: SGHDT, YYEEEE. Trimming took off 2 bases at V and 1 base at J, with 10 bases between the two ends. This CDR3 has 15 amino acids. This clone was seen just once. Here immunoSEQ multiplex PCR was the method, and the copy in TCRdb shows in-frame clones only, minus some. The sample yields about 100,000 clones, roughly 90% seen once. The receptor's source is an adult in good health. Source: peripheral blood, taken on day 0 of AZD1222 vaccination. The chain has TRBV5-6 and TRBJ2-1; D not certain. As DNA, the CDR3 is TGTGCCAGCAGCTTAAGACCGGATTCCTACAATGAGCAGTTCTTC. This gives the protein CASSLRPDSYNEQFF.